This TCR beta chain appears in the sequencing data of a study of glioma-infiltrating T cells after dendritic cell vaccination. The overall study: Glioblastoma patients came from Phase I and II dendritic cell vaccination trials. Patients received three intradermal dendritic cell vaccine injections at biweekly intervals.

Primers: 60 V beta forward and 13 J beta reverse. Method: immunoSEQ multiplex PCR; TCRdb's copy keeps in-frame clones and lacks some. Seen here are more than 95,000 clones, around 80% observed once, and the top ten hold 5.4%. Time point noted: after dendritic cell vaccination, including at tumor progression/relapse. Germline V CDR1 and CDR2: SGHRS, YFSETQ. V was pared by 4 bases and J by 1 base, with 19 bases between. The CDR3 extends over 17 amino acids. The sequencing used blood, collected after dendritic cell vaccination. The chain joins TRBV5-1 to TRBJ2-3; the D gene is possibly TRBD2 (5 bases). The origin of this receptor is a human donor with glioblastoma. CDR3 region: CASSTVPVLGGTDTQYF. The CDR3 nucleotides read TGCGCCAGCAGCACCGTTCCCGTTCTCGGGGGCACAGATACGCAGTATTTT.